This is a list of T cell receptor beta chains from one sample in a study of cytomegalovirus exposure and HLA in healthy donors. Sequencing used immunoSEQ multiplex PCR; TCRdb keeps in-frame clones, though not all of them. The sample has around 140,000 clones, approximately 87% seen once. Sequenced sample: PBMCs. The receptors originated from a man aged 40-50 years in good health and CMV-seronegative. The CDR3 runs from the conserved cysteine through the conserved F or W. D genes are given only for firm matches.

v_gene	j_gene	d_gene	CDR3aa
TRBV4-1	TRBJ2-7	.	CASSQDVRKRRSSYEQYF
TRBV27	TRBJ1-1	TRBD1	CASSPHGQGKMNTEAFF
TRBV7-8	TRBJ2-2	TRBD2	CASSLTSGRASTGELFF
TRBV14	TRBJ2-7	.	CASSQDHGTGVQYF
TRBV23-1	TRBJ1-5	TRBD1	CASSRRQGWIVAQHF
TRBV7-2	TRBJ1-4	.	CASSLGPLGATNEKLFF
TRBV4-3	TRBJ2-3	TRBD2	CASSQDGGGRADTQYF
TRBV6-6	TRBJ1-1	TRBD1	CASRWTGRTEAFF
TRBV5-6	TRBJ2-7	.	CASSSPSRISYEQYF
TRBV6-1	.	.	CASSPGTFYEQYF
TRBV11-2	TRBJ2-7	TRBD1	CAGSPHPTGGNEQYF
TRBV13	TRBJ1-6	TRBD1	CASSSSRTGDNSPLHF
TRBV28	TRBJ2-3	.	CASSLLASTDTQYF
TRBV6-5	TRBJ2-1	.	CASSYSRYNEQFF
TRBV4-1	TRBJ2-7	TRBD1	CASSQDTGQGAHEQYF
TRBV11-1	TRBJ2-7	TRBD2	CASSLGLARTYEQYF
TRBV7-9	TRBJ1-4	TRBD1	CASSLGDRINEKLFF
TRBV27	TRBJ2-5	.	CASSLYGSGTQYF
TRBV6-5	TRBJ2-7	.	CASSYSGGSSYEQYF
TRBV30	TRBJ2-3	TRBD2	CAWRRGSGSLDTQYF
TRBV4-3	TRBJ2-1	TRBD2	CASSEPGGWNEQFF
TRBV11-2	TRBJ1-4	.	CASSFLVAEKLFF
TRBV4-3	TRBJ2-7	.	CASSQGLGYEQYF
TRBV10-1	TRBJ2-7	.	CASSGALGEQYF
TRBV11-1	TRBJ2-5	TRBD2	CASRRGTSGSETQYF
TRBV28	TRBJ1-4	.	CASTSGRAGEKLFF
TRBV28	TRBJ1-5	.	CAGGREGYSNQPQHF
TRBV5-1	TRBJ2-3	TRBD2	CASSDSGASTDTQYF
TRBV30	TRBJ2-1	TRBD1	CAWSGDRGYNEQFF
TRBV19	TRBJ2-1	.	CASSIFNSYNEQFF
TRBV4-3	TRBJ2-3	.	CASSQTGATNTQYF
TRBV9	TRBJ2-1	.	CASTAPERNEQFF
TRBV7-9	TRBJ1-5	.	CSSSSDSSNQPQHF
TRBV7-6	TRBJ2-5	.	CASSSGGETQYF
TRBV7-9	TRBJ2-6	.	CASSLSLRISGANVLTF
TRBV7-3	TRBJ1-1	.	CASSSGWNTEAFF
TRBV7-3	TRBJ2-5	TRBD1	CASSFNTDRGWETQYF